This T cell receptor beta chain derives from a study of human T cells and chemical hapten exposure. Whole-study findings and limits: Significantly more large CDR3 similarity clusters arose among expanded TCRs than among controls. DPC sensitization produced no change in TCRs with frequency above 1 in 1000.

This clonotype appeared a few times. Its antigen is unidentified. The CDR3 contains 15 residues. V dropped 7 bases and J dropped 4; count of bases not matched to a gene: 8. Per the germline V gene, CDR1 is MNHEY and CDR2 is SMNVEV (reference sequence). Time point here: pre-sensitization, week 0. Regarding treatment: therapeutic diphenylcyclopropenone sensitization with weekly scalp DPC. Sequencing started from total RNA isolated from unfractionated whole blood. From the RACE reads, TCRdb called clonotypes with MiXCR, one entry per CDR3 protein. The data show tens of thousands of distinct CDR3 sequences, 9.5% to 10% seen once.

The sample consisted of whole blood, taken in connection with sensitization to the hapten diphenylcyclopropenone (DPC). The source is a woman under 40 with alopecia areata. Some clones in this sample may be carry-over from other donors' samples. This rearrangement joins TRBV27 to TRBJ2-2, with 8 bases aligning to TRBD2. CDR3 protein: CASNKAGATTGELFF. CDR3 coding DNA: TGTGCCAGCAACAAAGCGGGGGCCACCACCGGGGAGCTGTTTTTT.